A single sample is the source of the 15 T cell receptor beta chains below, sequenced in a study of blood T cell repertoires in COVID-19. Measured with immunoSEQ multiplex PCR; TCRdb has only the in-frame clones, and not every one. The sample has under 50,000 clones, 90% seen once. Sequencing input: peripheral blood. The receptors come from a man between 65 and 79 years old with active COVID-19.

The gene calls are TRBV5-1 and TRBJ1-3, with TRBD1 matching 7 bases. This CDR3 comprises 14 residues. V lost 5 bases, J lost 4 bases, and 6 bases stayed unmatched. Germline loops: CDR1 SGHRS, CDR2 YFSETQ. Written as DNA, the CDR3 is TGCGCCAGCAGGACAGGGCAAGCCGGAAACACCATATATTTT. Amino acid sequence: CASRTGQAGNTIYF.

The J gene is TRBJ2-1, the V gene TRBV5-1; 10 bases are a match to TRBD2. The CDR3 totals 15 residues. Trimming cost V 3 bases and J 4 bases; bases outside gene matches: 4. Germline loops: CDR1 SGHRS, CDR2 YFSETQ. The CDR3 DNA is TGCGCCAGCAGCTATGGGACTAGCGTTTACAATGAGCAGTTCTTC. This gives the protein CASSYGTSVYNEQFF.

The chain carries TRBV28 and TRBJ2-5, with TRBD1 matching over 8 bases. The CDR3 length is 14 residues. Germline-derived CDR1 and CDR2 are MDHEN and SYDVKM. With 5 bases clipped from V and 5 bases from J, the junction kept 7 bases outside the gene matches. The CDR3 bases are TGTGCCAGCAGTAGACAGGGGAACTGGGAGACCCAGTACTTC. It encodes CASSRQGNWETQYF.

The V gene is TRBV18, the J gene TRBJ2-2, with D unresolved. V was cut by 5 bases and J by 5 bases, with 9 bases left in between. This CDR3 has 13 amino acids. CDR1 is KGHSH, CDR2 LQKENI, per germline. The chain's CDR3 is CASSDRLTGELFF. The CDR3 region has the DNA TGTGCCAGCTCAGATAGATTGACCGGGGAGCTGTTTTTT.

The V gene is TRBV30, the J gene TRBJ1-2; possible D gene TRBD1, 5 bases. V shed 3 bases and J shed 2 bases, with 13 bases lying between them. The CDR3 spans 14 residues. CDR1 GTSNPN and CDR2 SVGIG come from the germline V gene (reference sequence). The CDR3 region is CAWSVAGRNYGYTF. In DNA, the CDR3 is TGTGCCTGGAGCGTCGCAGGGCGCAACTATGGCTACACCTTC.

CDR3 sequence reads: CASSLGQGSNQPQHF. CDR3 coding DNA: TGTGCCAGCAGCTTAGGACAGGGAAGCAATCAGCCCCAGCATTTT. The chain recombines TRBV7-9 with TRBJ1-5; 7 positions agree with TRBD1. CDR3 length equals 15 residues. J lost 1 base, V lost 1 base, and 1 base had no gene match. Germline CDR1 is SEHNR and CDR2 is FQNEAQ (reference sequence).

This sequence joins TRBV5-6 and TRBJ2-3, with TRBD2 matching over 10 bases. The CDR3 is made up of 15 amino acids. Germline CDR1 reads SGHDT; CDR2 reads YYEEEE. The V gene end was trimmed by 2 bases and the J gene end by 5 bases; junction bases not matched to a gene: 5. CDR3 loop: CASSFLAGAGDTQYF. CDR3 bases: TGTGCCAGCAGCTTCCTAGCGGGGGCAGGAGATACGCAGTATTTT.

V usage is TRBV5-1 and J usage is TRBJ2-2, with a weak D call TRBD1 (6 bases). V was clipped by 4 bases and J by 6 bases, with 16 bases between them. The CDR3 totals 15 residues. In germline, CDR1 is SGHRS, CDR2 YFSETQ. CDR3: CASSASGVKAGELFF. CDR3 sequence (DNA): TGCGCCAGCAGCGCCTCAGGGGTAAAGGCCGGGGAGCTGTTTTTT.

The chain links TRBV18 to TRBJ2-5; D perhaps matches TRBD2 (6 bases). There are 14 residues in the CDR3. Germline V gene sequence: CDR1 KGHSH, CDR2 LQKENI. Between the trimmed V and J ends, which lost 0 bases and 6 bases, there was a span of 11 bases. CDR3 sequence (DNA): TGTGCCAGCTCACCACCAGGCGGGATGAAGACCCAGTACTTC. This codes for CASSPPGGMKTQYF.

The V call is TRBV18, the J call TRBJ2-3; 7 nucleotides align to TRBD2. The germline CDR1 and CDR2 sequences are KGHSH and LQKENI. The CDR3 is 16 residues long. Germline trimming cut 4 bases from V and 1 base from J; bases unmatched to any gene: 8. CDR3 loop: CASSHSGAGGTDTQYF. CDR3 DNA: TGTGCCAGCTCACACAGCGGGGCTGGGGGCACAGATACGCAGTATTTT. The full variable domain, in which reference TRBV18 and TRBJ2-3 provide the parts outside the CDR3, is NAGVMQNPRHLVRRRGQEARLRCSPMKGHSHVYWYRQLPEEGLKFMVYLQKENIIDESGMPKERFSAEFPKEGPSILRIQQVVRGDSAAYFCASSHSGAGGTDTQYFGPGTRLTVL.

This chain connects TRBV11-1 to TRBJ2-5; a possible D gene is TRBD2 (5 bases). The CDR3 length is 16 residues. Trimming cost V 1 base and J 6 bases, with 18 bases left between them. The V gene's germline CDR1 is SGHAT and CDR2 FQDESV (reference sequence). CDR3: CASSLEPSPRRKTQYF. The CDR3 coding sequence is TGTGCCAGCAGCTTAGAGCCTAGCCCCCGTCGAAAGACCCAGTACTTC.

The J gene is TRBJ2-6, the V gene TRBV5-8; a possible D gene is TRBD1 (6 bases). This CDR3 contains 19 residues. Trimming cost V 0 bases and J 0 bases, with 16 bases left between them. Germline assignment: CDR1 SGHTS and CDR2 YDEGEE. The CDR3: CASSLAEGERGSGANVLTF. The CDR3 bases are TGTGCCAGCAGCTTGGCCGAGGGGGAACGGGGCTCTGGGGCCAACGTCCTGACTTTC.

The CDR3: CAWRESSYNEQFF. Written as DNA, the CDR3 is TGTGCCTGGCGGGAGAGCTCCTACAATGAGCAGTTCTTC. The V call is TRBV30, the J call TRBJ2-1; tentative D call: TRBD2 (6 bases). Per the germline V gene, CDR1 is GTSNPN and CDR2 is SVGIG (reference sequence). Trimming took 5 bases from V and 0 from J, leaving 8 bases between them. The CDR3 has 13 amino acids. Variable domain in full (rest from reference TRBV30 and TRBJ2-1): SQTIHQWPATLVQPVGSPLSLECTVEGTSNPNLYWYRQAAGRGLQLLFYSVGIGQISSEVPQNLSASRPQDRQFILSSKKLLLSDSGFYLCAWRESSYNEQFFGPGTRLTVL.

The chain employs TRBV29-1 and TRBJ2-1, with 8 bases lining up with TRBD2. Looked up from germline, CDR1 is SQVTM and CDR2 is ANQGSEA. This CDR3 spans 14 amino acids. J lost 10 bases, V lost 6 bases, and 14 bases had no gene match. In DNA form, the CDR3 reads TGCAGCGTCGCGCGTCAGCGGGAGAGAAAGGAGCAGTTCTTC. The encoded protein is CSVARQRERKEQFF.

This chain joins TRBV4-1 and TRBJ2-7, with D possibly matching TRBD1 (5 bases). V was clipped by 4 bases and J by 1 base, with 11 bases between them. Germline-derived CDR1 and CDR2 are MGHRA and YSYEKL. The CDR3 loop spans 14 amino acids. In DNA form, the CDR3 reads TGCGCCAGCAGCCCCCAGGGTGCGTCCTACGAGCAGTACTTC. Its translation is CASSPQGASYEQYF.